One T cell receptor (beta chain) is described in this entry. Antigen specificity is unknown. PCR employed 60 Vbeta and 13 Jbeta primers. Sequencing was performed with immunoSEQ multiplex PCR; in TCRdb, only in-frame clones are kept and a portion is missing. The data contain some 150,000 clones, roughly 80% of them singletons. The entry originates in a study of cytomegalovirus exposure and HLA in healthy donors. Study at large: There were approximately 400 genotyped donors. Of these, roughly 80% fell in the genetic ancestry cluster associated with self-reported Caucasian donors. Findings of the study overall: At a 0.05 false discovery rate, a later analysis found approximately 15,000 TCR beta sequences to be associated with HLA alleles. TCR beta V- and J-gene trimming was later associated with a missense DCLRE1C variant.

Per germline, CDR1 SEHNR and CDR2 FQNEAQ (reference sequence). The CDR3 is 15 amino acids. V dropped 3 bases and J dropped 2 bases, with 14 bases sitting between them. The sample consisted of PBMCs. This chain connects TRBV7-9 to TRBJ2-7; a possible D gene is TRBD1 (6 bases). The sequence was obtained from a woman in her thirties or forties in good health and CMV-seropositive. The CDR3, as DNA: TGTGCCAGCAGCTTTGTAGGGACACTAACCTACGAGCAGTACTTC. This translates into CASSFVGTLTYEQYF.